This passage covers 18 T cell receptor beta chains from one sample sequenced in a study of blood T cell repertoires in COVID-19. Some clones are missing from TCRdb's copy, which holds only in-frame ones; the method was immunoSEQ multiplex PCR. The table has roughly 200,000 clones, around 80% seen once. The material sequenced was peripheral blood. The receptors come from a woman between 25 and 40 years old with COVID-19, enrolled during active disease.

This clone came up once. The V gene is TRBV6-5, the J gene TRBJ2-3; 9 nucleotides agree with TRBD1. Germline assignment: CDR1 MNHEY and CDR2 SVGAGI. Trimming removed 6 bases from V and 2 bases from J; junction bases left unmatched: 6. The CDR3 is 15 residues long. The CDR3 loop reads CASRATGGPTDTQYF. The CDR3 bases are TGTGCCAGCAGAGCGACAGGGGGACCCACAGATACGCAGTATTTT.

The V and J genes are TRBV19 and TRBJ1-5; TRBD1 might be the D (5 bases). CDR1 is LNHDA and CDR2 is SQIVND in the germline V gene (reference sequence). CDR3 length equals 17 residues. V lost 0 bases and J 4 bases, leaving 16 bases between the germline ends. This CDR3 is CASSIDRGRDVNQPQHF. CDR3 bases: TGTGCCAGTAGTATAGATCGGGGGAGGGACGTAAATCAGCCCCAGCATTTT.

The chain links TRBV7-9 to TRBJ2-7, with D tentatively TRBD1 (5 bases). Trimming shortened V by 5 bases and J by 0 bases, and 11 bases separated the two germline ends. CDR3 length: 14 amino acids. Per the germline V gene, CDR1 is SEHNR and CDR2 is FQNEAQ (reference sequence). CDR3 in amino acids: CASSRDSSSYEQYF. The CDR3 DNA follows: TGTGCCAGCAGCCGTGACAGCAGCTCCTACGAGCAGTACTTC.

The chain employs TRBV6-6 and TRBJ2-2, with 9 bases fitting TRBD2. The CDR3 consists of 16 residues. Trimming took 5 bases from V and 2 from J; bases not matched to a gene: 6. CDR1 MNHNY and CDR2 SVGAGI come from the germline V gene (reference sequence). CDR3 region: CASSTQGLANTGELFF. For the CDR3, the DNA is TGTGCCAGCAGTACACAGGGACTAGCTAACACCGGGGAGCTGTTTTTT.

The chain employs TRBV27 and TRBJ1-6, with D possibly TRBD1 on 6 matching bases. This CDR3 is 16 amino acids long. V was cut by 0 bases and J by 9 bases, with 15 bases left in between. Germline V gene sequence: CDR1 MNHEY, CDR2 SMNVEV (reference sequence). CDR3 DNA: TGTGCCAGCAGTTTATCTGGACAGCCAGAAGCTTCACCCCTCCACTTT. Translating gives CASSLSGQPEASPLHF.

The CDR3 nucleotides are TGTGCCAGCAGCGAGACTAGCCGACCTTACAATGAGCAGTTCTTC. It encodes CASSETSRPYNEQFF. V and J are TRBV2 and TRBJ2-1; TRBD2 aligns across 7 bases. CDR1 and CDR2 from the germline V gene are SNHLY and FYNNEI. The CDR3 covers 15 residues. V lost 6 bases and J lost 4; bases outside the gene matches: 9.

Remarks on this clone: An end of the junction differs from the germline gene, which may be a read error. This chain uses TRBV3-1 (or the pseudogene TRBV3-2) with TRBJ1-1; D remains ambiguous. Per the germline V gene, CDR1 is LGHDT and CDR2 is YNNKEL (reference sequence). This CDR3 is 15 amino acids long. The CDR3 DNA reads as TGTGCCAGCACCCAAAAGGGAGGGCTCCACACTGAAGCTTTCTTT. Translated: CASTQKGGLHTEAFF.

The V gene is TRBV3-1 (or the pseudogene TRBV3-2), the J gene TRBJ2-1; 10 nucleotides agree with TRBD2. The germline gives CDR1 LGHDT, CDR2 YNNKEL (reference sequence). This CDR3 has 16 residues. The trim removed 5 bases at V and 4 bases at J, leaving 8 bases unmatched. The chain's CDR3 is CASSRSKREGYNEQFF. The CDR3 DNA is TGTGCCAGCAGCAGATCAAAGCGGGAGGGTTACAATGAGCAGTTCTTC.

The chain has TRBV18 and TRBJ2-5; the match to TRBD1 covers 7 bases. Germline lookup yields CDR1 KGHSH and CDR2 LQKENI. Trimming removed 3 bases from V and 5 bases from J; junction bases left unmatched: 6. This CDR3 comprises 14 residues. This CDR3 is CASSPDTGEETQYF. In DNA form, the CDR3 reads TGTGCCAGCTCACCGGATACAGGGGAGGAGACCCAGTACTTC.

J is TRBJ1-1 and V is TRBV25-1; D is ambiguous. Germline CDR1 MGHDK, CDR2 SYGVNS. The CDR3 is 17 amino acids. With 3 bases removed from V and 0 bases from J, the gap between germline ends came to 17 bases. CDR3 in amino acids: CASSDLPQLGMNTEAFF. DNA for the CDR3: TGTGCCAGCAGTGACCTCCCCCAGCTCGGGATGAACACTGAAGCTTTCTTT.

This clone occurred once. The rearrangement joins TRBV11-2 to TRBJ2-1; D not resolved. Trimming cost V 3 bases and J 0 bases, with 9 bases left between them. The CDR3 totals 15 residues. Germline V gene sequence: CDR1 SGHAT, CDR2 FQNNGV. The CDR3 DNA is TGTGCCAGCAGCTTCTCCCCAGACTCCTACAATGAGCAGTTCTTC. Translating gives CASSFSPDSYNEQFF.

This chain uses TRBV6-5 with TRBJ2-5, with 8 nucleotides matching TRBD1. Trimming at V came to 4 bases and at J to 6 bases, leaving 10 bases not matched to a gene. Germline V gene sequence: CDR1 MNHEY, CDR2 SVGAGI. The CDR3 is 15 amino acids. CDR3 sequence (DNA): TGTGCCAGCAGTTCGGTCCAGGGGGCGATACAGACCCAGTACTTC. Translated, it gives CASSSVQGAIQTQYF.

The chain couples TRBV7-3 to TRBJ2-5; D uncertain. Trimming pared 2 bases from V and 5 bases from J, leaving 9 bases between. Looked up from germline, CDR1 is SGHTA and CDR2 is FQGTGA. The CDR3 totals 13 residues. For the CDR3, the DNA is TGTGCCAGCAGCTTAGGGCCAGAGGAGACCCAGTACTTC. This translates into CASSLGPEETQYF.

The genes are TRBV19 and TRBJ1-2, with 8 bases matching TRBD1. Germline V gene sequence: CDR1 LNHDA, CDR2 SQIVND (reference sequence). There are 15 residues in the CDR3. The junction had 11 bases not matched to a gene; V was cut back by 7 bases and J by 4 bases. The CDR3 region has the DNA TGTGCCAGTACTAATCAGCAGGGGGCTGGCTATGGCTACACCTTC. This translates into CASTNQQGAGYGYTF.

V is TRBV9 and J is TRBJ2-1; possible D gene TRBD2, 6 bases. This CDR3 is built from 15 residues. V lost 6 bases and J lost 0, with 13 bases in between. Germline CDR1 is SGDLS and CDR2 is YYNGEE. The CDR3 loop is CASTSGGDSYNEQFF. The CDR3 DNA reads TGTGCCAGCACTTCCGGGGGAGACTCCTACAATGAGCAGTTCTTC.

J is TRBJ2-1 and V is TRBV2, with TRBD1 as a possible D gene (6 bases). The CDR3 length is 13 residues. The V gene lost 2 bases and the J gene lost 6 bases, with 8 bases spanning the gap. The germline CDR1 and CDR2 sequences are SNHLY and FYNNEI. CDR3 sequence reads: CASSEQGINEQFF. The CDR3, as DNA: TGTGCCAGCAGTGAACAGGGGATCAATGAGCAGTTCTTC.

The chain joins TRBV5-6 to TRBJ2-5; TRBD2 agrees at 10 bases. Germline loops: CDR1 SGHDT, CDR2 YYEEEE. V lost 2 bases to trimming and J lost 5 bases; unmatched junction nucleotides: 3. The CDR3 is 14 residues long. DNA for the CDR3: TGTGCCAGCAGCTTAGCGGGAGGGGGGGAGACCCAGTACTTC. This translates into CASSLAGGGETQYF.

This clone was counted a single time. This chain links TRBV12-3 or TRBV12-4 with TRBJ2-1, with 7 nucleotides matching TRBD2. The CDR3 is 12 amino acids. Germline trimming cut 1 base from V and 13 bases from J; bases unmatched to any gene: 4. CDR3 in amino acids: CASSLGTRDQFF. The CDR3 DNA reads as TGTGCCAGCAGTTTAGGGACTAGAGATCAGTTCTTC.